A single sample gave rise to the 10 T cell receptor beta chains below, sequenced in a study of response to subunit inactivated influenza vaccine. TCRdb re-analysed the RT-PCR reads in MiXCR, keeping a single row per CDR3 protein. The sample gives 450,000 to 550,000 distinct CDR3 sequences, 25% of which show up once; approximately 2% is in the top ten. This specimen was CD4+ T cells sorted from PBMCs, taken around 5 days after vaccination. These TCRs come from a man aged 45 to 65 who received an inactivated influenza vaccine.

V and J are TRBV7-3 and TRBJ1-2; no reliable D call. Germline V lookup: CDR1 SGHTA, CDR2 FQGTGA. V shed 0 bases and J shed 3 bases, with 11 bases lying between them. This CDR3 has 15 amino acids. DNA of the CDR3: TGTGCCAGCAGCTTAACGAAGGACGGAGACTATGGCTACACCTTC. It specifies CASSLTKDGDYGYTF.

In its sample, this clonotype was seen a few times. The chain has TRBV27 and TRBJ1-1; 10 bases agree with TRBD1. V shed 5 bases, J shed 11 bases, and the junction held 8 bases outside the gene matches. The CDR3 contains 13 residues. Germline CDR1 MNHEY, CDR2 SMNVEV (reference sequence). CDR3 residues: CASSPGTGERAFF. The DNA for the CDR3 is TGTGCCAGCAGTCCAGGGACAGGGGAGCGGGCTTTCTTT.

The sample holds one count of this clonotype. The chain has TRBV30 and TRBJ1-4, with D perhaps TRBD1 (5 bases). The CDR3 runs 13 residues. Deletions cut 1 base from V and 4 bases from J, with 7 bases between. Germline V CDR1 and CDR2: GTSNPN, SVGIG (reference sequence). The CDR3 here is CAWSDRINEKLFF. The CDR3 nucleotides are TGTGCCTGGAGTGACAGGATTAATGAAAAACTGTTTTTT.

The rearrangement uses TRBV7-3 and TRBJ2-1; 9 bases map to TRBD2. Trimming took 0 bases from V and 5 from J; bases not matched to a gene: 8. CDR3 length: 17 amino acids. Germline-derived CDR1 and CDR2 are SGHTA and FQGTGA. The CDR3 nucleotides are TGTGCCAGCAGCTTAACTCCGGGACTAGCACCGAACAATGAGCAGTTCTTC. Translating it yields CASSLTPGLAPNNEQFF.

A few counts support this clonotype. The chain links TRBV7-3 to TRBJ2-1; TRBD1 is a possible D gene (6 bases). V was cut by 3 bases and J by 8 bases, with 11 bases left in between. The CDR3 loop spans 13 amino acids. The germline V gene encodes CDR1 SGHTA and CDR2 FQGTGA. CDR3 sequence: CASSFKSGDEQFF. The CDR3 DNA is TGTGCCAGCAGCTTTAAGTCAGGGGATGAGCAGTTCTTC.

V and J are TRBV7-2 and TRBJ2-2, with D hard to call. CDR3 size: 14 residues. Germline values: CDR1 SGHTA, CDR2 FQGNSA. V lost 8 bases to trimming and J lost 1 base, with 11 bases between them. The DNA for the CDR3 is TGTGCCAGCCGCCCCCAGCAGAACACCGGGGAGCTGTTTTTT. Its translation: CASRPQQNTGELFF. Based on the CDR3 plus reference TRBV7-2 and TRBJ2-2, the full variable domain is GAGVSQSPSNKVTEKGKDVELRCDPISGHTALYWYRQSLGQGLEFLIYFQGNSAPDKSGLPSDRFSAERTGGSVSTLTIQRTQQEDSAVYLCASRPQQNTGELFFGEGSRLTVL.

The sample holds a few counts of this clonotype. The chain links TRBV7-2 to TRBJ2-7; D gene ambiguous. Germline V CDR1 and CDR2: SGHTA, FQGNSA. CDR3 length: 12 residues. The V and J ends lost 5 bases and 7 bases respectively, with 12 bases between them. The CDR3 loop is CASSLMLTEQYF. DNA of the CDR3: TGTGCCAGCAGCCTCATGCTCACAGAGCAGTACTTC.

This clonotype appeared a single time. The J gene is TRBJ1-1, the V gene TRBV16; D is ambiguous. The CDR3 loop spans 13 amino acids. The germline V and J ends were trimmed by 2 bases and 7 bases, with 11 bases remaining between them. Germline V gene lookup returns CDR1 KGHSY and CDR2 FQNENV. CDR3 coding DNA: TGTGCCAGCAGCCAAGAGGTTGTGGGTGAAGCTTTCTTT. Protein product: CASSQEVVGEAFF.

This chain uses TRBV10-3 with TRBJ1-2; D is ambiguous. This CDR3 has 12 residues. V was trimmed by 11 bases and J by 2 bases, leaving 12 bases between them. CDR1 and CDR2 from the germline V gene are ENHRY and SYGVKD. The CDR3 is CAVNTENYGYTF. CDR3 sequence (DNA): TGTGCCGTCAACACTGAAAACTATGGCTACACCTTC.

This clonotype was picked up a small number of times. CDR3 residues: CAISGTGGSSPLHF. The CDR3 coding sequence is TGTGCCATCAGTGGGACAGGGGGAAGTTCACCCCTCCACTTT. V usage is TRBV10-3 and J usage is TRBJ1-6; TRBD1 aligns across 10 bases. Trimming took 4 bases from V and 9 from J; bases not matched to a gene: 3. From germline, CDR1 is ENHRY and CDR2 SYGVKD. The CDR3 has 14 amino acids.